These T cell receptor beta chains were read from a single sample in a study of CD8 T cells in ankylosing spondylitis. TCRdb independently ran MiXCR on the 5' RACE reads; one entry per CDR3 protein. The data show roughly 700,000 distinct CDR3 sequences, with around 20% seen just once and around a fifth held by the top ten. Sequenced sample: blood, either unsorted or a sorted T cell fraction (not recorded which). The receptors come from a male donor with ankylosing spondylitis. Both conserved end residues are part of each CDR3. The order of the fields is J gene, V gene, D gene, clone size, CDR3 DNA, CDR3 protein. The D gene is left open where the match is weak. Rows may omit the clone size; those that give it use once, few, many or a size class.

J: TRBJ2-2
V: TRBV20-1
D: -
size: -
DNA: TGCAGTGCTAGTCGCTCTAGGGGGGCTACCGGGGAGCTGTTTTTT
CDR3: CSASRSRGATGELFF

J: TRBJ1-1
V: TRBV11-2
D: TRBD1
size: -
DNA: TGTGCCAGCAGCTTTACAGGGGCCGCTGAAGCTTTCTTT
CDR3: CASSFTGAAEAFF

J: TRBJ2-3
V: TRBV5-1
D: -
size: -
DNA: TGCGCCAGCAGCTGGGAACAGGGCACAGATACGCAGTATTTT
CDR3: CASSWEQGTDTQYF

J: TRBJ1-2
V: TRBV20-1
D: -
size: many
DNA: TGCAGTGGAGGGGGATATAACTATGGCTACACCTTC
CDR3: CSGGGYNYGYTF

J: TRBJ2-3
V: TRBV6-1
D: -
size: -
DNA: TGTGCCAGCAGGCCGGTTATGCCTAGCACAGATACGCAGTATTTT
CDR3: CASRPVMPSTDTQYF

J: TRBJ2-2
V: TRBV6-1
D: TRBD2
size: -
DNA: TGTGCCAGCAGCGGACTAGCCCTGAACACCGGGGAGCTGTTTTTT
CDR3: CASSGLALNTGELFF

J: TRBJ1-1
V: TRBV6-2/TRBV6-3
D: -
size: -
DNA: TGTGCCAGCAGTTACTCTAAAGGAGGGAAAGCTTTCTTT
CDR3: CASSYSKGGKAFF

J: TRBJ2-1
V: TRBV20-1
D: -
size: -
DNA: TGCAGTGCTAGAGTCCCGGAGGGTTACAATGAGCAGTTCTTC
CDR3: CSARVPEGYNEQFF

J: TRBJ2-7
V: TRBV28
D: TRBD2
size: -
DNA: TGTGCCAAGAAAGGGACTAGTTCCTACGAGCAGTACTTC
CDR3: CAKKGTSSYEQYF

J: TRBJ1-2
V: TRBV28
D: -
size: few
DNA: TGTGCCAGCAGTTTCGCCCTCCTCCGGGACTCTAACTATGGCTACACCTTC
CDR3: CASSFALLRDSNYGYTF

J: TRBJ1-1
V: TRBV3-1
D: TRBD1
size: once
DNA: TGTGCCAGCAGACTAGGGGGCCTAAACACTGAAGCTTTCTTT
CDR3: CASRLGGLNTEAFF

J: TRBJ2-6
V: TRBV4-3
D: -
size: -
DNA: TGCGCCAGCAGCCAAGATGGACGCTCTGGGGCCAACGTCCTGACTTTC
CDR3: CASSQDGRSGANVLTF

J: TRBJ2-1
V: TRBV12-3/TRBV12-4
D: -
size: once
DNA: TGTGCCAGCAGTTTATATAAGAGGTTCCTACGAAATGAGCAGTTCTTC
CDR3: CASSLYKRFLRNEQFF

J: TRBJ2-7
V: TRBV4-3
D: -
size: once
DNA: TGCGCCAGCAGCCAAGAAGAGGCCGGACACTACGAGCAGTACTTC
CDR3: CASSQEEAGHYEQYF

J: TRBJ2-7
V: TRBV5-1
D: -
size: many
DNA: TGCGCCAGCAGCTTGGATGGCCAGTCCGGCGAGCAGTACTTC
CDR3: CASSLDGQSGEQYF

J: TRBJ2-1
V: TRBV6-1
D: TRBD1
size: few
DNA: TGTGCCAGCAGTGGCCGGGACAGGCCCCCTGGGGGTGAGCAGTTCTTC
CDR3: CASSGRDRPPGGEQFF

J: TRBJ2-7
V: TRBV5-1
D: -
size: few
DNA: TGCGCCAGCAGCATGAATGAAGAGCAGTACTTC
CDR3: CASSMNEEQYF

J: TRBJ2-2
V: TRBV6-5
D: -
size: -
DNA: TGTGCCAGCAGTTATAGTGTGGGCACCGGGGAGCTGTTTTTT
CDR3: CASSYSVGTGELFF

J: TRBJ1-1
V: TRBV29-1
D: -
size: -
DNA: TGCAGCGTTGAAGAGGTATATGTCACTGAAGCTTTCTTT
CDR3: CSVEEVYVTEAFF

J: TRBJ2-7
V: TRBV3-1
D: -
size: few
DNA: TGTGCCAGCAGCCAATCCCCAAGGGGGGGACCTTACGAGCAGTACTTC
CDR3: CASSQSPRGGPYEQYF

J: TRBJ2-1
V: TRBV7-2
D: TRBD1
size: -
DNA: TGTGCCAGCAGCTTAGCTTACGCCGGGACAGGGGTGTACAATGAGCAGTTCTTC
CDR3: CASSLAYAGTGVYNEQFF

J: TRBJ2-7
V: TRBV7-6
D: -
size: few
DNA: TGTGCCAGCAGCTTAGCGGGAGGTCTTGGTTCCACCTACGAGCAGTACTTC
CDR3: CASSLAGGLGSTYEQYF

J: TRBJ2-1
V: TRBV19
D: TRBD2
size: once
DNA: TGTGCCAGTAGTATTTCCCCGGGGAGGGGCAATGAGCAGTTCTTC
CDR3: CASSISPGRGNEQFF

J: TRBJ2-2
V: TRBV27
D: -
size: many
DNA: TGTGCCAGCAGTGGGAGCCCGAACACCGGGGAGCTGTTTTTT
CDR3: CASSGSPNTGELFF

J: TRBJ1-6
V: TRBV6-1
D: -
size: -
DNA: TGTGCCAGCAGTCCCCTGGGGGGGACGGCTAATTCACCCCTCCACTTT
CDR3: CASSPLGGTANSPLHF

J: TRBJ1-5
V: TRBV20-1
D: -
size: -
DNA: TGCAGTGGGAGATCCCATCAGCCCCAGCATTTT
CDR3: CSGRSHQPQHF

J: TRBJ2-5
V: TRBV5-5
D: -
size: few
DNA: TGTGCCAGCAGCTTGGCCCGGAGCGGACAAGAGACCCAGTACTTC
CDR3: CASSLARSGQETQYF

J: TRBJ2-2
V: TRBV5-4
D: -
size: -
DNA: TGTGCCAGCAGTACGACGTTGACGACCGGGGAGCTGTTTTTT
CDR3: CASSTTLTTGELFF

J: TRBJ2-2
V: TRBV18
D: TRBD1
size: few
DNA: TGTGCCAGCTCACCCGCTGGACAGGGGAGCACCGGGGAGCTGTTTTTT
CDR3: CASSPAGQGSTGELFF

J: TRBJ1-2
V: TRBV5-6
D: TRBD1
size: -
DNA: TGTGCCAGCAGCGAGGAAGCACAGGGGCACTATGGCTACACCTTC
CDR3: CASSEEAQGHYGYTF

J: TRBJ2-5
V: TRBV20-1
D: -
size: many
DNA: TGCAGTGCTAGAGATCAGGGGCCGACGTACCAAGAGACCCAGTACTTC
CDR3: CSARDQGPTYQETQYF

J: TRBJ2-5
V: TRBV20-1
D: -
size: -
DNA: TGCAGTGCTAGAGAGGCCCGTGGCGGAGAGACCCAGTACTTC
CDR3: CSAREARGGETQYF

J: TRBJ1-1
V: TRBV12-3/TRBV12-4
D: -
size: -
DNA: TGTGCCAGCACCGTCGGACCGAACACTGAAGCTTTCTTT
CDR3: CASTVGPNTEAFF

J: TRBJ2-3
V: TRBV12-3/TRBV12-4
D: -
size: once
DNA: TGTGCCAGCAGTTTCGGACGGGGGAGCACAGATACGCAGTATTTT
CDR3: CASSFGRGSTDTQYF

J: TRBJ1-5
V: TRBV6-4
D: -
size: few
DNA: TGTGCCAGCAGCTCCGGGACTCATTATCAGCCCCAGCATTTT
CDR3: CASSSGTHYQPQHF

J: TRBJ1-2
V: TRBV7-2
D: -
size: -
DNA: TGTGCCAGCAGCTTCTCGACAAGCTATGGCTACACCTTC
CDR3: CASSFSTSYGYTF

J: TRBJ2-1
V: TRBV5-1
D: TRBD1
size: -
DNA: TGCGCCAGCAGCTATCAACCTACCGGGACAGGGGCCTACAATGAGCAGTTCTTC
CDR3: CASSYQPTGTGAYNEQFF

J: TRBJ2-2
V: TRBV20-1
D: TRBD2
size: few
DNA: TGCAGTGCTCGAGTGATGTACCCGCGGACTAGCGAGAACACCGGGGAGCTGTTTTTT
CDR3: CSARVMYPRTSENTGELFF

J: TRBJ2-3
V: TRBV20-1
D: TRBD2
size: -
DNA: TGCAGTGCAGGCGGGGGGTCTAGCACAGATACGCAGTATTTT
CDR3: CSAGGGSSTDTQYF

J: TRBJ1-5
V: TRBV6-5
D: -
size: few
DNA: TGTGCCAGCAGTCTTACAGGGACTCAGCCCCAGCATTTT
CDR3: CASSLTGTQPQHF

J: TRBJ2-3
V: TRBV28
D: -
size: few
DNA: TGTGCCAGCAGTTTATCAGGTCCCGCAGGAGATACGCAGTATTTT
CDR3: CASSLSGPAGDTQYF

J: TRBJ1-1
V: TRBV5-1
D: TRBD1
size: -
DNA: TGCGCCAGCAGCTTGGGGGGGGACAGGGTAATGTGGAACACTGAAGCTTTCTTT
CDR3: CASSLGGDRVMWNTEAFF

J: TRBJ2-7
V: TRBV7-2
D: TRBD2
size: -
DNA: TGTGCCAGCAGCTTAGCGCCCCTAGCGGGGAGACTGGGGTACGAGCAGTACTTC
CDR3: CASSLAPLAGRLGYEQYF

J: TRBJ2-5
V: TRBV21-1
D: -
size: -
DNA: TGTGCCAGCAGCAAAGATTTTAGCGGGAGGGATCAAGAGACCCAGTACTTC
CDR3: CASSKDFSGRDQETQYF

J: TRBJ1-1
V: TRBV5-1
D: -
size: -
DNA: TGCGCCAGCAGCCCTGGGGGGACGGGGTCCGTGAACACTGAAGCTTTCTTT
CDR3: CASSPGGTGSVNTEAFF

J: TRBJ2-1
V: TRBV7-2
D: TRBD2
size: -
DNA: TGTGCCAGCAGCTCCAGAAGCGGGAGGACCTACAATGAGCAGTTCTTC
CDR3: CASSSRSGRTYNEQFF

J: TRBJ2-2
V: TRBV12-3/TRBV12-4
D: TRBD1
size: -
DNA: TGTGCCAGCAAAACGACAGGGGAAAGCGGGGAGCTGTTTTTT
CDR3: CASKTTGESGELFF